One sample yielded the 17 T cell receptor beta chains listed below, sequenced in a study of identical twins. TCRdb reprocessed the 5' RACE reads with MiXCR, giving one entry per CDR3 protein. The sample contains 650,000 to 750,000 distinct CDR3 sequences, 21% of which appear only once. This same sample was also taken into another study, of T cells expressing NK-cell markers.

The specimen sequenced was PBMCs. The receptors were gathered from a young woman in good health.

This sequence joins TRBV5-1 and TRBJ2-7, with TRBD2 as a possible D gene (7 bases). From germline, CDR1 is SGHRS and CDR2 YFSETQ. Trimming cost V 4 bases and J 5 bases, with 22 bases left between them. The CDR3 spans 16 residues. The CDR3 protein is CASSGPGTTGRDEQYF. The CDR3 DNA reads as TGCGCCAGCAGCGGTCCTGGGACAACAGGGAGGGACGAGCAGTACTTC.

The sample holds many counts of this clonotype. The chain links TRBV12-3 or TRBV12-4 to TRBJ2-1, with D possibly matching TRBD2 (6 bases). Deletions cut 6 bases from V and 6 bases from J, with 12 bases between. There are 13 residues in the CDR3. CDR3 coding DNA: TGTGCCAGCAGCACAACAGCGGGCAATGAGCAGTTCTTC. Protein: CASSTTAGNEQFF.

This clonotype was counted at least ten times. The chain is built from TRBV12-3 or TRBV12-4 and TRBJ2-7; 11 bases fit TRBD1. CDR3 length equals 18 residues. Losses at the gene ends were 5 bases for V and 2 bases for J; bases not matched to a gene: 14. CDR3 sequence reads: CASSGTPGQGETAYEQYF. The CDR3 bases are TGTGCCAGCAGTGGGACTCCGGGACAGGGGGAAACAGCCTACGAGCAGTACTTC.

The chain recombines TRBV4-2 with TRBJ2-3; D is unresolved. CDR1 is LGHNA, CDR2 YNFKEQ, per germline. CDR3 length: 13 residues. Trimming took off 4 bases at V and 6 bases at J, with 11 bases between the two ends. The CDR3 region is CASSRQLMDTQYF. CDR3 DNA sequence: TGTGCCAGCAGCCGGCAATTGATGGATACGCAGTATTTT.

The genes are TRBV7-9 and TRBJ1-1; D is unresolved. The V gene's germline CDR1 is SEHNR and CDR2 FQNEAQ (reference sequence). V lost 5 bases and J lost 3, with 16 bases in between. CDR3 size: 15 residues. The CDR3 coding sequence is TGTGCCAGCAGCCGCCTCCCCGGGTGGGACACTGAAGCTTTCTTT. Translating gives CASSRLPGWDTEAFF.

The V gene is TRBV5-1, the J gene TRBJ1-4, with D perhaps matching TRBD1 (6 bases). V lost 4 bases and J 7 bases, leaving 14 bases between the germline ends. Germline loops: CDR1 SGHRS, CDR2 YFSETQ. This CDR3 comprises 14 residues. Written as DNA, the CDR3 is TGCGCCAGCAGCGACGGGGGCACAGGTGAAAAACTGTTTTTT. Protein product: CASSDGGTGEKLFF.

This clonotype appeared a few times. The rearrangement uses TRBV7-2 and TRBJ1-1, with 7 bases fitting TRBD1. CDR3 length: 14 amino acids. V lost 5 bases and J lost 4; bases outside the gene matches: 7. Germline V lookup: CDR1 SGHTA, CDR2 FQGNSA. CDR3: CASSPQGIPTEAFF. CDR3 sequence (DNA): TGTGCCAGCAGCCCACAGGGGATCCCCACTGAAGCTTTCTTT.

This clonotype was seen ten or more times. The chain recombines TRBV12-3 or TRBV12-4 with TRBJ1-2, with TRBD1 matching over 9 bases. The CDR3 consists of 16 residues. Trimming took 6 bases from V and 2 from J; bases not matched to a gene: 10. The CDR3 spells CASSQQRTGDNYGYTF. The DNA for the CDR3 is TGTGCCAGCAGCCAACAGAGGACAGGGGACAACTATGGCTACACCTTC.

Only a few counts were recorded for this clonotype. The chain carries TRBV10-3 and TRBJ2-1, with no clear D. The CDR3 totals 11 residues. The V and J ends lost 6 bases and 5 bases respectively, with 5 bases between them. CDR1 and CDR2 from the germline V gene are ENHRY and SYGVKD. CDR3 bases: TGTGCCATCAGCGATCACAATGAGCAGTTCTTC. Encoded protein: CAISDHNEQFF.

This clonotype turned up a few times. J is TRBJ2-3 and V is TRBV29-1, with a tentative D call TRBD2 (7 bases). The CDR3 loop spans 12 amino acids. The V and J ends lost 6 bases and 6 bases respectively, with 13 bases between them. Germline V lookup: CDR1 SQVTM, CDR2 ANQGSEA. CDR3 coding DNA: TGCAGCGTCGCGGGGGCCCCCGATACGCAGTATTTT. This gives the protein CSVAGAPDTQYF.

The chain joins TRBV6-2 or TRBV6-3 to TRBJ2-5; D is unresolved. V gave up 6 bases and J gave up 5 bases, with 13 bases separating them. Germline CDR1 is MNHEY and CDR2 is SVGEGT. This CDR3 is built from 13 residues. The CDR3 spells CASRDRYFETQYF. The CDR3 DNA is TGTGCCAGCAGGGACCGTTACTTTGAGACCCAGTACTTC.

This clonotype was recorded at least ten times. The chain combines TRBV29-1 with TRBJ1-1, with a possible D match to TRBD1 (5 bases). From germline, CDR1 is SQVTM and CDR2 ANQGSEA. V shed 8 bases and J shed 4 bases, with 17 bases lying between them. The CDR3 is made up of 13 amino acids. The CDR3 DNA reads TGCAGCTTTTTACCGGGGGAAGGCACTGAAGCTTTCTTT. Protein sequence: CSFLPGEGTEAFF.

This rearrangement joins TRBV10-3 to TRBJ2-1; 7 bases are a match to TRBD2. Germline-derived CDR1 and CDR2 are ENHRY and SYGVKD. Trimming cost V 9 bases and J 3 bases; bases outside gene matches: 11. The CDR3 runs 15 residues. The CDR3 sequence is CAILREGQLYNEQFF. CDR3 DNA sequence: TGTGCCATTCTAAGGGAGGGCCAGCTCTACAATGAGCAGTTCTTC.

The chain is built from TRBV7-2 and TRBJ2-3; D is unclear. This CDR3 has 14 amino acids. With 0 bases removed from V and 8 bases from J, the gap between germline ends came to 12 bases. Germline V lookup: CDR1 SGHTA, CDR2 FQGNSA. CDR3 sequence: CASSLAPLSSTQYF. The CDR3 DNA reads as TGTGCCAGCAGCTTAGCCCCGCTTAGCTCTACGCAGTATTTT.

This clonotype has a handful of counts. The CDR3 reads CSATGTGGENEQFF. CDR3 DNA: TGCAGTGCCACCGGGACAGGGGGAGAGAATGAGCAGTTCTTC. The J gene is TRBJ2-1, the V gene TRBV20-1; 11 bases map to TRBD1. This CDR3 is built from 14 residues. The trim removed 6 bases at V and 7 bases at J, leaving 8 bases unmatched. Germline assignment: CDR1 DFQATT and CDR2 SNEGSKA (reference sequence).

The table lists this clonotype with a few counts. The chain has TRBV12-3 or TRBV12-4 and TRBJ1-5; D not certain. The V end lost 6 bases, the J end lost 5 bases, and 11 bases lay between the germline ends. The CDR3 extends over 13 amino acids. The CDR3 spells CASSLSSYQPQHF. CDR3 nucleotides: TGTGCCAGCAGCCTCTCCTCTTATCAGCCCCAGCATTTT.

This chain uses TRBV12-3 or TRBV12-4 with TRBJ2-1; D gene unclear. V was clipped by 2 bases and J by 10 bases, with 12 bases between them. CDR3 length equals 13 residues. In DNA form, the CDR3 reads TGTGCCAGCAGTTTATTAGGGAACTACGAGCAGTTCTTC. This encodes CASSLLGNYEQFF.